A selection of T cell receptor beta chains follows, all from one sample in a study of blood T cell repertoires in COVID-19. Sequencing used immunoSEQ multiplex PCR; TCRdb keeps in-frame clones, though not all of them. The sample has around 310,000 clones, nearly 90% seen once. Sequencing used PBMCs or T cells enriched from blood (not recorded which). The receptors originated from a woman in her 30s who had recovered from COVID-19. Each CDR3 is given with its conserved first and last residue. A D gene is named only where the DNA matches it firmly. Expanded clones are given a class, and other clones once, few, many or no size at all.

.	.	TRBV7-2	TRBJ2-7	CASSQLVRSYEQYF	TGTGCCAGCAGCCAACTAGTCAGGTCCTACGAGCAGTACTTC
TRBD2	.	TRBV2	TRBJ2-1	CASSVKGVSGISSYNEQFF	TGTGCCAGCAGTGTCAAAGGTGTTAGCGGGATCAGCTCCTACAATGAGCAGTTCTTC
.	.	TRBV18	TRBJ1-1	CASSPISPGENTEAFF	TGTGCCAGCTCACCAATATCGCCAGGGGAGAACACTGAAGCTTTCTTT
.	.	TRBV7-6	TRBJ1-4	CASSQLGGTTNEKLFF	TGTGCCAGCAGCCAATTGGGAGGTACAACTAATGAAAAACTGTTTTTT
TRBD1	few	TRBV14	TRBJ1-2	CASSQELTGVGGYTF	TGTGCCAGCAGCCAGGAACTGACAGGGGTTGGAGGCTACACCTTC
TRBD2	medium-sized	TRBV3-1/TRBV3-2	TRBJ2-1	CASSQSRVVSGRSSYNEQFF	TGTGCCAGCAGCCAATCGAGGGTTGTTAGCGGGAGGAGCTCCTACAATGAGCAGTTCTTC
.	.	TRBV28	TRBJ1-5	CASSPITGYQPQHF	TGTGCCAGCAGCCCTATTACAGGGTATCAGCCCCAGCATTTT
.	.	TRBV5-1	TRBJ2-1	CASSLDGSDYNEQFF	TGCGCCAGCAGCTTGGACGGGAGCGACTACAATGAGCAGTTCTTC
.	.	TRBV12-2	TRBJ2-5	CASRSPLWDRGFGETQYF	TGTGCAAGTCGCTCCCCCCTATGGGACAGGGGGTTTGGAGAGACCCAGTACTTC
.	.	TRBV3-1/TRBV3-2	TRBJ1-2	CASSQALFGGTSGYGYTF	TGTGCCAGCAGCCAAGCTCTCTTCGGGGGGACTTCAGGGTATGGCTACACCTTC
.	.	TRBV6-5	TRBJ1-1	CASSYMGANTEAFF	TGTGCCAGCAGTTACATGGGAGCCAACACTGAAGCTTTCTTT
.	.	TRBV19	TRBJ2-5	CASSIRQDKETQYF	TGTGCCAGTAGTATCCGACAGGACAAAGAGACCCAGTACTTC